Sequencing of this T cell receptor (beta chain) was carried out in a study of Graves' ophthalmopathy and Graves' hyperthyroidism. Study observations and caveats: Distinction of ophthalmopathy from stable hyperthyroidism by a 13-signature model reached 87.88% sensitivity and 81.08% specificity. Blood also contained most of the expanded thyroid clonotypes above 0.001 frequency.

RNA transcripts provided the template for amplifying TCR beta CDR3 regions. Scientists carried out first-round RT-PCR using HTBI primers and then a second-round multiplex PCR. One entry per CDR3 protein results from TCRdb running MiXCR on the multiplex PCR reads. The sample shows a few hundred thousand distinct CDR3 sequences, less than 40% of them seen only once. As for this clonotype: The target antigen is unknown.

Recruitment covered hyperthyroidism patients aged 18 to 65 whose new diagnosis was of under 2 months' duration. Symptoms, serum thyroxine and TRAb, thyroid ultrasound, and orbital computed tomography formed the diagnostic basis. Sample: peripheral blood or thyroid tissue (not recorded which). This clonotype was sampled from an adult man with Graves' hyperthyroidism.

The CDR3 reads CSVGLQNTYEQYF. CDR3 bases: TGCAGCGTCGGACTTCAAAACACCTACGAGCAGTACTTC. J is TRBJ2-7 and V is TRBV29-1, with D maybe TRBD2 (5 bases). The germline gives CDR1 SQVTM, CDR2 ANQGSEA. The V and J ends lost 6 bases and 2 bases respectively, with 14 bases between them. The CDR3 covers 13 residues.